This TCR beta chain appears in the sequencing data of a study of technical replicates of blood from several donors. This clone was detected only once. Generated by immunoSEQ multiplex PCR, the TCRdb table keeps only in-frame clones and is missing some. The sample contains fewer than 80,000 clones, under 90% of which appear only once. This CDR3 has 15 amino acids. Germline values: CDR1 SGDLS, CDR2 YYNGEE. The V and J ends lost 0 bases and 3 bases, in that order; junction bases with no gene match: 6. This TCR was recovered from a human donor in good health. Some clones in this sample may be carry-over from other donors' samples. The V gene is TRBV9, the J gene TRBJ2-7, with 7 bases identical to TRBD1. Sequenced input: PBMCs. The CDR3 reads CASSVGEGAYYEQYF. CDR3 nucleotide sequence: TGTGCCAGCAGCGTAGGTGAGGGGGCCTACTACGAGCAGTACTTC.